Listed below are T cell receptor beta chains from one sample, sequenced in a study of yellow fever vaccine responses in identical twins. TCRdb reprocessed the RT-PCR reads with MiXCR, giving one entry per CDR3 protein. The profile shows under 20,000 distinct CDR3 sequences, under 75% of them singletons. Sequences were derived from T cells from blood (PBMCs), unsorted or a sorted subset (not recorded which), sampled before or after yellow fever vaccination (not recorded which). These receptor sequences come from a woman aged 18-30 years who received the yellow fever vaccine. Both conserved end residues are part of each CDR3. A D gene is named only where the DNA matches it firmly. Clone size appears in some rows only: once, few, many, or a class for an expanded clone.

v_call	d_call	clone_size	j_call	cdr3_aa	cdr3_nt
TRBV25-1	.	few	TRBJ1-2	CASSDSSTGNYGYTF	TGTGCCAGCAGTGACTCCTCGACAGGAAACTATGGCTACACCTTC
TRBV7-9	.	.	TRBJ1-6	CASQTDSYNSPLHF	TGTGCCAGCCAGACAGACTCCTATAATTCACCCCTCCACTTT
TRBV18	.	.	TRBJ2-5	CASSPLRQWPQETQYF	TGTGCCAGCTCACCTCTCCGACAGTGGCCCCAAGAGACCCAGTACTTC
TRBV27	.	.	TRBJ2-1	CASSFPLGGGGNEQFF	TGTGCCAGCAGTTTTCCCCTGGGGGGGGGCGGGAATGAGCAGTTCTTC
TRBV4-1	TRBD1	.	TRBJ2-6	CASSLRGDRANGANVLTF	TGCGCCAGCAGCCTCAGAGGGGACAGGGCCAATGGGGCCAACGTCCTGACTTTC
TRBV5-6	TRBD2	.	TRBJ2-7	CASSLRRGRSYEQYF	TGTGCCAGCAGCTTAAGGCGCGGGAGGTCCTACGAGCAGTACTTC
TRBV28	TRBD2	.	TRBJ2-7	CASSKASGNVNEQYF	TGTGCCAGCAGTAAAGCGAGCGGGAACGTGAACGAGCAGTACTTC
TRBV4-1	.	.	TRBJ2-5	CASSQGSGGEETQYF	TGCGCCAGCAGCCAAGGGTCCGGGGGCGAAGAGACCCAGTACTTC
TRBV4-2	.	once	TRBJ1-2	CASSPAGQPYGYTF	TGTGCCAGCAGCCCCGCCGGACAGCCCTATGGCTACACCTTC
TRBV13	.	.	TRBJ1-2	CASNPDSPYGYTF	TGTGCCAGCAATCCGGACAGTCCCTATGGCTACACCTTC
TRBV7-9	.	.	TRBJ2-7	CASSQQNSYEQYF	TGTGCCAGCAGCCAACAAAACTCCTACGAGCAGTACTTC
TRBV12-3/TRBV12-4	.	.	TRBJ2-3	CASTRSPFTDTQYF	TGTGCCAGCACCAGAAGTCCGTTCACAGATACGCAGTATTTT
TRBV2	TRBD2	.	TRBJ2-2	CASRDASGSTGELFF	TGTGCCAGCAGGGATGCTAGCGGGAGCACCGGGGAGCTGTTTTTT
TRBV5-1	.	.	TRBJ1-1	CASSLATQMNTEAFF	TGCGCCAGCAGCTTGGCAACACAGATGAACACTGAAGCTTTCTTT
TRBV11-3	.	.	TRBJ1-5	CASSLMNQPQHF	TGTGCCAGCAGCTTGATGAACCAGCCCCAGCATTTT
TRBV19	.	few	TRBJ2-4	CASKNKQNIQYF	TGTGCCAGTAAGAACAAACAAAACATTCAGTACTTC
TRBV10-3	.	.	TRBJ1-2	CAISSTETSNYGYTF	TGTGCCATCAGCTCGACAGAAACATCTAACTATGGCTACACCTTC
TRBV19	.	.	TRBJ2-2	CASSEGHLATGELFF	TGTGCCAGTAGCGAGGGACACCTTGCAACCGGGGAGCTGTTTTTT
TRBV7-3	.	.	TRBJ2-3	CASSFEGYDTQYF	TGTGCCAGCAGCTTTGAGGGGTACGATACGCAGTATTTT
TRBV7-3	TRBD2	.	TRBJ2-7	CASSPTSLGEQYF	TGTGCCAGCAGCCCGACTAGCTTGGGCGAGCAGTACTTC
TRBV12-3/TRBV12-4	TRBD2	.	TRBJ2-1	CASRGLAGWNEQFF	TGTGCCAGCAGGGGACTAGCGGGATGGAATGAGCAGTTCTTC
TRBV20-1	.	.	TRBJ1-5	CSASRAYSNQPQHF	TGCAGTGCTAGTCGTGCTTATAGCAATCAGCCCCAGCATTTT
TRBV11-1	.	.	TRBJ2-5	CASSGELQETQYF	TGTGCCAGCAGCGGGGAATTACAAGAGACCCAGTACTTC
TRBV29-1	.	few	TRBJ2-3	CSVVGGSTDTQYF	TGCAGCGTTGTTGGGGGTAGCACAGATACGCAGTATTTT
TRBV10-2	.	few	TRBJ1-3	CASSDRTSGNTIYF	TGCGCCAGCAGTGACCGTACATCTGGAAACACCATATATTTT
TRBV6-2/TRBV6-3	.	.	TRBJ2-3	CASSYNGAAQDTQYF	TGTGCCAGCAGTTACAACGGGGCAGCTCAGGATACGCAGTATTTT
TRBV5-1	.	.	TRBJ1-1	CASSLRDINTEAFF	TGCGCCAGCAGCTTGCGGGACATAAACACTGAAGCTTTCTTT
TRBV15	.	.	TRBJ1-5	CATSNTGQGGGQPQHF	TGTGCCACCAGCAATACCGGCCAGGGAGGCGGTCAGCCCCAGCATTTT
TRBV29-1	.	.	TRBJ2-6	CSVYSRRESGANVLTF	TGCAGCGTCTACTCCAGGAGGGAATCTGGGGCCAACGTCCTGACTTTC
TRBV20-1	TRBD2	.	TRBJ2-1	CSARDLDSGIRRYNEQFF	TGCAGTGCTAGAGATCTGGATAGCGGGATCAGGCGGTACAATGAGCAGTTCTTC
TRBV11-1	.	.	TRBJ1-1	CASSLLTADTEAFF	TGTGCCAGCAGCTTATTAACGGCGGACACTGAAGCTTTCTTT
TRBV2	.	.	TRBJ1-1	CASSDRVSNTEAFF	TGTGCCAGCAGTGACAGGGTTTCGAACACTGAAGCTTTCTTT
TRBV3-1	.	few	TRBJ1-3	CASSQGWANGNTIYF	TGTGCCAGCAGCCAAGGTTGGGCAAACGGAAACACCATATATTTT
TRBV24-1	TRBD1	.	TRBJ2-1	CATSELGQNYNEQFF	TGTGCCACCAGTGAGCTGGGACAGAACTACAATGAGCAGTTCTTC
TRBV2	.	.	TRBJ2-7	CASSAGPPLYEQYF	TGTGCCAGCAGTGCCGGGCCCCCGCTCTACGAGCAGTACTTC
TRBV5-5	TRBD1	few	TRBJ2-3	CASSPRWTGTDTQYF	TGTGCCAGCAGTCCACGCTGGACAGGGACAGATACGCAGTATTTT
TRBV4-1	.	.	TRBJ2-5	CASSQILQETQYF	TGCGCCAGCAGCCAAATCCTCCAAGAGACCCAGTACTTC
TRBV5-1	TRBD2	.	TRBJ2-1	CASSPGEIAGGGNEQFF	TGCGCCAGCAGCCCCGGGGAGATAGCGGGAGGTGGAAATGAGCAGTTCTTC
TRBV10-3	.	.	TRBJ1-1	CAIRTLSGFLKNTEAFF	TGTGCCATCAGAACCCTATCAGGTTTCCTGAAAAACACTGAAGCTTTCTTT
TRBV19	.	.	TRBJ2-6	CASSPESSGANVLTF	TGTGCCAGTAGCCCAGAGTCCTCTGGGGCCAACGTCCTGACTTTC
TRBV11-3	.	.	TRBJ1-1	CASREEQGNTEAFF	TGTGCCAGCAGAGAGGAACAGGGGAACACTGAAGCTTTCTTT
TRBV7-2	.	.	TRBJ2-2	CASSLGYGTNTGELFF	TGTGCCAGCAGCTTAGGATATGGGACAAACACCGGGGAGCTGTTTTTT
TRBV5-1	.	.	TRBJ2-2	CASSPFRESGELFF	TGCGCCAGCAGCCCGTTCCGGGAGTCCGGGGAGCTGTTTTTT
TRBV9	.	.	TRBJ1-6	CASSESTGNNSPLHF	TGTGCCAGCAGCGAGAGCACAGGGAATAATTCACCCCTCCACTTT
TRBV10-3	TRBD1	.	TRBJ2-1	CAISETGAGVNEQFF	TGTGCCATCAGTGAGACAGGGGCAGGGGTGAATGAGCAGTTCTTC
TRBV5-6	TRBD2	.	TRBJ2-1	CASSRNLGAGDYNEQFF	TGTGCCAGCAGCCGAAACTTAGGAGCGGGAGACTACAATGAGCAGTTCTTC
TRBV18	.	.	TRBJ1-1	CASSPADRFGTEAFF	TGTGCCAGCTCACCAGCCGACAGGTTCGGGACTGAAGCTTTCTTT
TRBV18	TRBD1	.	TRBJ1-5	CASSPGQGALQPQHF	TGTGCCAGCTCCCCAGGACAGGGGGCCTTACAGCCCCAGCATTTT
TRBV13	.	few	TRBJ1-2	CASSPYIEGGYTF	TGTGCCAGCAGCCCTTACATAGAGGGCGGCTACACCTTC
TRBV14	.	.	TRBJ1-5	CASSQVSGGNQPQHF	TGTGCCAGCAGCCAAGTTTCAGGGGGCAATCAGCCCCAGCATTTT
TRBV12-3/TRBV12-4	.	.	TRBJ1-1	CASSRGTEAFF	TGTGCCAGCAGTAGGGGCACTGAAGCTTTCTTT
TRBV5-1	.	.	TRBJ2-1	CASSLEGVGGFF	TGCGCCAGCAGCTTGGAGGGAGTAGGTGGGTTCTTC
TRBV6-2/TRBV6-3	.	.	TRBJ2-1	CASSYNGVGDEQFF	TGTGCCAGCAGTTACAACGGGGTGGGCGATGAGCAGTTCTTC
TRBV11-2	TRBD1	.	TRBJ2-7	CASSLDQGASIYEQYF	TGTGCCAGCAGCTTAGATCAGGGGGCGTCTATTTACGAGCAGTACTTC
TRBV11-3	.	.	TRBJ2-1	CASSPLANYNEQFF	TGTGCCAGCAGCCCTCTAGCGAATTACAATGAGCAGTTCTTC
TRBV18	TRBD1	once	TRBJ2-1	CASSPGSQGAGEQFF	TGTGCCAGCTCACCAGGGTCTCAGGGGGCAGGTGAGCAGTTCTTC
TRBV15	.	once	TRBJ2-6	CATSEGARGYSGANVLTF	TGTGCCACCAGCGAGGGCGCCAGGGGCTACTCTGGGGCCAACGTCCTGACTTTC
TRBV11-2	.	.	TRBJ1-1	CASSPSGAGLNTEAFF	TGTGCCAGCAGCCCATCCGGGGCAGGGTTAAACACTGAAGCTTTCTTT
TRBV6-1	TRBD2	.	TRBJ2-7	CASRGTRGTYEQYF	TGTGCCAGCAGGGGGACTAGGGGAACCTACGAGCAGTACTTC
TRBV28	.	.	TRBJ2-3	CASSHRAEDTDTQYF	TGTGCCAGCAGCCACAGGGCAGAGGACACAGATACGCAGTATTTT